This TCR beta chain came from a study of control samples from healthy donors and cancer patients. Method: immunoSEQ multiplex PCR; TCRdb's copy keeps in-frame clones and lacks some. The top ten hold around an eighth of the sample, which has under 100,000 clones, approximately 90% seen once. This clone was detected once. Other DNA sequences from this sample encode an identical CDR3 as well. Germline CDR1 SGHRS, CDR2 YFSETQ. This CDR3 region has 14 residues. The ends lost 4 bases at V and 2 bases at J; junction bases unmatched: 3. This TCR was recovered from a woman between 65 and 79 years old in good health. Sequences were obtained from blood. This chain connects TRBV5-1 to TRBJ1-5; the match to TRBD1 covers 7 bases. CDR3 sequence reads: CASSPGTGNQPQHF. The CDR3 DNA follows: TGCGCCAGCAGCCCCGGGACAGGCAATCAGCCCCAGCATTTT.